This T cell receptor beta chain was captured in a study of shared clonotypes between healthy human individuals. This CDR3 has 13 amino acids. Germline loops: CDR1 MNHEY, CDR2 SVGAGI. J was trimmed by 4 bases and V by 11 bases; bases with no gene match: 7. Repertoires were generated with immunoSEQ multiplex PCR, while TCRdb's copy carries only in-frame clones and drops some. Here the sample spans around 2.3 million clones, 90% to 96% being singletons. Points on this clone: Its cognate antigen is unknown.

The study's findings and limits: In contrast to clonotypes shared by all four donors, non-shared clonotypes had lower generation probabilities. The donor pool, a small one, limited the genetic and exposure-history diversity represented.

The sequenced sample consisted of naive CD4+ T cells sorted from blood. This sample's subset: CD45RA+ positively selected. This sequence was found in a man between 18 and 29 years old in good health. This chain uses TRBV6-5 with TRBJ2-7; TRBD2 agrees at 11 bases. This CDR3 reads CAVRTSGSYEQYF. CDR3 nucleotides: TGTGCCGTAAGAACTAGCGGGAGTTACGAGCAGTACTTC.